The 15 T cell receptor beta chains reported below all come from one sample, sequenced in a study of tumor and adjacent non-tumor tissue in lung cancer. This sample's RNA came from whole unsorted tissue. Distant lung tissue was collected more than 3 cm away from the tumor edge. Three rounds of nested PCR, following a modified ARM-PCR protocol, produced the TCRbeta library. TCRdb redid the calling of the multiplex PCR reads with MiXCR, one entry per CDR3 protein. The data contain 60,000 or so distinct CDR3 sequences, roughly 57% of them singletons. Sequencing was carried out using distant non-tumor lung tissue. Every receptor here comes from a man in his sixties or seventies with non-small cell lung cancer.

This clonotype was recorded only once. The CDR3 DNA follows: TGTGCCAGCGGGTCGACAGGTACGCAGCATTTT. It encodes CASGSTGTQHF. J is TRBJ2-3 and V is TRBV12-3 or TRBV12-4, with D possibly matching TRBD1 (6 bases). The end of the DNA is better explained by TRBJ1-5, so the J call may be wrong. This CDR3 spans 11 amino acids.

To note about this clonotype: A much larger clone is a single base away; this may be a read error. The rearrangement joins TRBV6-5 to TRBJ1-3, with D hard to call. CDR3 length equals 16 residues. Per germline, CDR1 MNHEY and CDR2 SVGAGI. V was pared by 5 bases and J by 2 bases, with 16 bases between. CDR3 nucleotide sequence: TGTGCCAGCAGTCACCGGACCGTAAACGCTGGAAACACCATATATTTT. Translated: CASSHRTVNAGNTIYF.

This clonotype appeared a few times. In this CDR3 the conserved last residue, phenylalanine or tryptophan, is missing, so a read error is likely. The genes are TRBV6-1 and TRBJ2-7; maybe TRBD1 (6 bases). Germline CDR1 MNHNS, CDR2 SASEGT. This CDR3 contains 12 residues. The ends were cut back, 5 bases at V and 3 bases at J, with 8 bases in the middle. CDR3 nucleotides: TGTGCCAGCAGTCTACAGGGCTACGAGCAGTACTCC. Its translation is CASSLQGYEQYS.

This clonotype has more than one count but fewer than ten. A much larger clone differs from this one at a single base, so this may be a read error. The chain couples TRBV12-3 or TRBV12-4 to TRBJ2-7, with D perhaps TRBD1 (5 bases). CDR3 length equals 11 residues. CDR3 nucleotides: TGTACCAGCAGGGCCCTCTCGGAGCAGTACTTC. The encoded protein is CTSRALSEQYF.

V gene TRBV4-2 combines with J gene TRBJ2-7, with a tentative D call TRBD2 (5 bases). V was trimmed by 0 bases and J by 9 bases, leaving 24 bases between them. Germline CDR1 reads LGHNA; CDR2 reads YNFKEQ. The CDR3 sequence is 17 residues long. The DNA for the CDR3 is TGTGCCAGCAGCCAAGAAGCGGACCCCATTAACCCTGATCGGCAGTACTTC. Translated: CASSQEADPINPDRQYF.

This clonotype has ten or more counts. The rearrangement joins TRBV6-6 to TRBJ1-4; 10 bases agree with TRBD1. The length of the CDR3 is 16 residues. From germline, CDR1 is MNHNY and CDR2 SVGAGI (reference sequence). V was pared by 7 bases and J by 9 bases, with 14 bases of the junction left unmatched. CDR3 nucleotides: TGTGCCAGCATCCGCTATACCGGGACAGGGGTAAAAAAACTGTTTTTT. Translation gives CASIRYTGTGVKKLFF.

This clonotype was observed once. A much larger clone is a single base away; this may be a read error. This rearrangement joins TRBV9 to TRBJ1-5, with TRBD1 as a possible D gene (6 bases). V lost 4 bases, J lost 6 bases, and 14 bases lay in between. Germline V CDR1 and CDR2: SGDLS, YYNGEE. The length of the CDR3 is 14 residues. For the CDR3, the DNA is TGTGCCAGCAGCAAGTCGGGGGCCAGTCAGCCCCAGCATTTT. Encoded protein: CASSKSGASQPQHF.

Remarks on this clonotype: A junction boundary mismatches the germline segment, possibly from a read error. The chain couples TRBV5-4 to TRBJ2-1, with TRBD2 matching over 10 bases. The CDR3 runs 16 residues. From germline, CDR1 is SGHNT and CDR2 YYREEE (reference sequence). The CDR3 here is CASSGASGGEYNEEFF. Written as DNA, the CDR3 is TGTGCCAGCAGTGGGGCGAGCGGGGGGGAGTACAATGAGGAGTTCTTC. Full variable domain (remainder filled in from reference TRBV5-4 and TRBJ2-1): ETGVTQSPTHLIKTRGQQVTLRCSSQSGHNTVSWYQQALGQGPQFIFQYYREEENGRGNFPPRFSGLQFPNYSSELNVNALELDDSALYLCASSGASGGEYNEEFFGPGTRLTVL.

The V call is TRBV5-6, the J call TRBJ2-5, with a weak D call TRBD1 (5 bases). Germline assignment: CDR1 SGHDT and CDR2 YYEEEE. V was pared by 10 bases and J by 2 bases, with 15 bases between. CDR3 length: 13 amino acids. The CDR3 is CADSFPQQETQYF. CDR3 bases: TGTGCCGACAGCTTCCCTCAACAAGAGACCCAGTACTTC.

This clonotype was seen once. This chain links TRBV29-1 with TRBJ2-4, with 8 bases fitting TRBD2. The CDR3 totals 14 residues. Germline CDR1 and CDR2: SQVTM and ANQGSEA. J lost 6 bases, V lost 2 bases, and 6 bases had no gene match. The CDR3 sequence: CSVEIAGTRNIQYF. The CDR3 coding sequence is TGCAGCGTTGAAATAGCGGGAACCCGAAACATTCAGTACTTC. The full variable domain, rest sourced from reference TRBV29-1 and TRBJ2-4, is SAVISQKPSRDICQRGTSLTIQCQVDSQVTMMFWYRQQPGQSLTLIATANQGSEATYESGFVIDKFPISRPNLTFSTLTVSNMSPEDSSIYLCSVEIAGTRNIQYFGAGTRLSVL.

Notes on this clonotype: The junction differs from germline at one of its ends, possibly a read error. The chain has TRBV12-3 or TRBV12-4 and TRBJ1-3; D perhaps matches TRBD1 (5 bases). This CDR3 contains 13 residues. The CDR3: CASNLRGRDTMYF. The CDR3 DNA reads TGTGCCAGCAATCTAAGGGGACGAGACACCATGTATTTT.

This clonotype was seen a single time. A much larger clone sits a single nucleotide away, making a read error possible. V usage is TRBV4-1 and J usage is TRBJ2-1; TRBD2 is a possible D gene (7 bases). The CDR3 spans 15 residues. V was clipped by 11 bases and J by 8 bases, with 25 bases between them. From germline, CDR1 is MGHRA and CDR2 YSYEKL. The CDR3 loop is CADSLGGHAPYEQFF. The CDR3 nucleotides read TGCGCCGACAGCCTCGGGGGGCACGCCCCCTATGAGCAGTTCTTC.

The chain uses TRBV20-1 and TRBJ2-5, with unresolved D. V was clipped by 8 bases and J by 7 bases, with 23 bases between them. The V gene's germline CDR1 is DFQATT and CDR2 SNEGSKA (reference sequence). The CDR3 is made up of 14 amino acids. CDR3 in amino acids: CSTASQGRLTTQYF. The CDR3 DNA follows: TGCAGTACCGCGTCGCAAGGACGTCTGACGACCCAGTACTTC.

About this clonotype itself: The conserved phenylalanine or tryptophan is not found at the CDR3 terminus, so this likely reflects a read error. This chain uses TRBV6-5 with TRBJ2-2; D unclear. Germline loops: CDR1 MNHEY, CDR2 SVGAGI. This CDR3 is 14 amino acids long. V dropped 6 bases and J dropped 3 bases, with 11 bases sitting between them. This CDR3 reads CASRPDIYTGELFL. As DNA, the CDR3 is TGTGCCAGCAGGCCTGACATTTACACCGGGGAGCTGTTTTTA.

This clonotype was found many times. This rearrangement joins TRBV6-5 to TRBJ2-7, with D perhaps matching TRBD2 (6 bases). V shed 5 bases and J shed 0 bases, with 14 bases lying between them. Germline V CDR1 and CDR2: MNHEY, SVGAGI. The CDR3 totals 15 residues. This CDR3 reads CASSLRAGGSYEQYF. The CDR3 DNA is TGTGCCAGCAGTCTCCGTGCCGGGGGCTCCTACGAGCAGTACTTC.